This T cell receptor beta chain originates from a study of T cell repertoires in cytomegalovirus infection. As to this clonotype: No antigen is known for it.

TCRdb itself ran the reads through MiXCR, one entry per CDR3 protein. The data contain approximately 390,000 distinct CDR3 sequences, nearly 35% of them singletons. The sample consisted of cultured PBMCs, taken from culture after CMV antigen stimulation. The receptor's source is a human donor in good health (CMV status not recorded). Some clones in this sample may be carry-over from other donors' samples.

The CDR3 DNA is TGTGCCAGCAGCGGAGCAGGGGGCCTCCACAATGAGCAGTTCTTC. Amino acids: CASSGAGGLHNEQFF. The rearrangement uses TRBV7-6 and TRBJ2-1; 8 bases align to TRBD1. The CDR3 has 15 amino acids. The V segment lost 5 bases and the J segment 5 bases; nucleotides outside the gene matches: 8. Germline CDR1 and CDR2: SGHVS and FNYEAQ.